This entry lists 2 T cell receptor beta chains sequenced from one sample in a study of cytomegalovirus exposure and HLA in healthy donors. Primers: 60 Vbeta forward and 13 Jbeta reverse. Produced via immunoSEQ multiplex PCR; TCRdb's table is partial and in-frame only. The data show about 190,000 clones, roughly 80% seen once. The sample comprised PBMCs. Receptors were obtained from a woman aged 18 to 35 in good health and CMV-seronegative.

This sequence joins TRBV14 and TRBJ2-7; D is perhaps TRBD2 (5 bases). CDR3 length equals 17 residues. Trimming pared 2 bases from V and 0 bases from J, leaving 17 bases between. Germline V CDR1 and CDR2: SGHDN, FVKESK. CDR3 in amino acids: CASSQPELGGPSYEQYF. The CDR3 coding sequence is TGTGCCAGCAGCCAACCTGAGCTAGGAGGCCCCTCCTACGAGCAGTACTTC. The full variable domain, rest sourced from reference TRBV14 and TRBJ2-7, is EAGVTQFPSHSVIEKGQTVTLRCDPISGHDNLYWYRRVMGKEIKFLLHFVKESKQDESGMPNNRFLAERTGGTYSTLKVQPAELEDSGVYFCASSQPELGGPSYEQYFGPGTRLTVT.

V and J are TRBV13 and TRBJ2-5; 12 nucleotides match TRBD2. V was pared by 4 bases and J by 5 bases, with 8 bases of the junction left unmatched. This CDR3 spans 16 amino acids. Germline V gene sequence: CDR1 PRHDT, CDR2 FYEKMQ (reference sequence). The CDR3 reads CASSSLAGGRGETQYF. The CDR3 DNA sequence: TGTGCCAGCAGCTCCCTAGCGGGGGGGCGAGGTGAGACCCAGTACTTC.